What follows are 30 T cell receptor beta chains derived from one specimen sequenced in a study of cytomegalovirus exposure and HLA in healthy donors. The PCR was carried out with 60 Vbeta primers and 13 Jbeta primers. TCRdb's copy holds only in-frame clones and misses some; the assay was immunoSEQ multiplex PCR. The sample records 85,000 to 130,000 clones, around 80% being singletons. The sequenced sample was PBMCs. The receptors originated from a middle-aged woman in good health and CMV-seronegative.

V gene TRBV7-9 combines with J gene TRBJ1-5; D not certain. With 1 base removed from V and 5 bases from J, the gap between germline ends came to 12 bases. The CDR3 loop spans 15 amino acids. Per germline, CDR1 SEHNR and CDR2 FQNEAQ (reference sequence). The CDR3 DNA follows: TGTGCCAGCAGCTTAGGGCCTCCGGGGTATCAGCCCCAGCATTTT. Protein sequence: CASSLGPPGYQPQHF.

V is TRBV29-1 and J is TRBJ1-2; D unclear. The CDR3 has 11 amino acids. V was clipped by 6 bases and J by 8 bases, with 13 bases between them. Germline V gene data show CDR1 as SQVTM and CDR2 as ANQGSEA. In nucleotides, the CDR3 is TGCAGCGTGGCCGGGGAACGCGGCTACACCTTC. Amino acids: CSVAGERGYTF.

V is TRBV7-2 and J is TRBJ1-6; D may be TRBD1 (5 bases). The germline gives CDR1 SGHTA, CDR2 FQGNSA. Trimming stripped 0 bases from V and 9 bases from J, with 18 bases between. The CDR3 contains 17 residues. The CDR3 DNA reads as TGTGCCAGCAGCTTAGCGGCGGGGCGCGTAGAAATTTCACCCCTCCACTTT. Translation: CASSLAAGRVEISPLHF.

J is TRBJ2-1 and V is TRBV18; 11 nucleotides align to TRBD2. The trim removed 10 bases at V and 0 bases at J, leaving 17 bases unmatched. In germline, CDR1 is KGHSH, CDR2 LQKENI. The length of the CDR3 is 19 residues. CDR3 DNA: TGTGCCACATACGTCGATCCCTCACTAGCGGGAGTCTCCTACAATGAGCAGTTCTTC. Amino acids: CATYVDPSLAGVSYNEQFF.

The CDR3 reads CASSPGLHEQFF. Written as DNA, the CDR3 is TGTGCCAGCAGCCCGGGACTTCATGAGCAGTTCTTC. The V gene is TRBV28, the J gene TRBJ2-1, with D possibly being TRBD2 (6 bases). CDR1 and CDR2 from the germline V gene are MDHEN and SYDVKM. V shed 6 bases and J shed 8 bases, with 11 bases lying between them. The CDR3 extends over 12 amino acids.

The chain joins TRBV28 to TRBJ1-1; the D gene is possibly TRBD1 (5 bases). Germline V lookup: CDR1 MDHEN, CDR2 SYDVKM. CDR3 length: 17 residues. The V end was cut by 3 bases, the J end by 1 base, with 18 bases between. DNA of the CDR3: TGTGCCAGCAGTTTTTTGGGAGGGGTGACCCAGAACACTGAAGCTTTCTTT. Translated, it gives CASSFLGGVTQNTEAFF.

This clone came up once. The chain couples TRBV28 to TRBJ2-1, with 12 bases matching TRBD2. V dropped 5 bases and J dropped 7; count of bases not matched to a gene: 3. CDR1 and CDR2 (germline): MDHEN, SYDVKM. The CDR3 has 14 residues. The CDR3 nucleotides are TGTGCCAGCAGTGGGACTAGCGGGCGAAATGAGCAGTTCTTC. It specifies CASSGTSGRNEQFF.

The chain is built from TRBV28 and TRBJ2-5; TRBD2 might be the D (6 bases). The end of the DNA aligns better with TRBJ2-7, so the J call may be wrong. CDR1 is MDHEN, CDR2 SYDVKM, per germline. This CDR3 region has 14 residues. The CDR3 loop is CASSLVAALYEQYF. In nucleotides, the CDR3 is TGTGCCAGCAGTTTAGTAGCGGCCCTCTACGAGCAGTACTTC.

The V call is TRBV10-1, the J call TRBJ2-6; possible D gene TRBD1, 6 bases. The CDR3 covers 19 residues. Germline lookup yields CDR1 WNHNN and CDR2 SYGVQD (reference sequence). Trimming cost V 6 bases and J 1 base, with 22 bases left between them. The CDR3 bases are TGCGCCAGCAGACCGGAGACAGGCGTCGAAAGTTCTGGGGCCAACGTCCTGACTTTC. It specifies CASRPETGVESSGANVLTF.

This clone came up once. The chain uses TRBV7-3 and TRBJ2-2; a weak D match, TRBD2 (6 bases). Germline assignment: CDR1 SGHTA and CDR2 FQGTGA. The CDR3 runs 15 residues. V was cut by 0 bases and J by 1 base, with 6 bases left in between. This CDR3 is CASSLTSGNTGELFF. The CDR3, as DNA: TGTGCCAGCAGCTTAACTAGCGGGAACACCGGGGAGCTGTTTTTT.

V gene TRBV9 combines with J gene TRBJ1-2; TRBD1 aligns across 8 bases. V shed 3 bases and J 13 bases; nucleotides not matched to a gene: 14. The germline V gene has CDR1 SGDLS and CDR2 YYNGEE. This CDR3 has 14 amino acids. CDR3 loop: CASSETGTGDVGTF. CDR3 nucleotides: TGTGCCAGCAGCGAGACCGGGACAGGAGATGTCGGCACCTTC.

This clone has just a few counts. This rearrangement joins TRBV4-3 to TRBJ1-5, with D unclear. V was pared by 1 base and J by 6 bases, with 13 bases between. From germline, CDR1 is LGHNA and CDR2 YSLEER. CDR3 length: 15 amino acids. The CDR3, as DNA: TGCGCCAGCAGCCAAGGTTTGCAGGAGGCTCAGCCCCAGCATTTT. It codes for CASSQGLQEAQPQHF.

This rearrangement joins TRBV6-5 to TRBJ2-2, with a possible D match to TRBD1 (6 bases). CDR3 length: 14 amino acids. V lost 5 bases and J lost 1, with 8 bases in between. The germline V gene has CDR1 MNHEY and CDR2 SVGAGI. CDR3 nucleotide sequence: TGTGCCAGCAGTACGACAGGGAACACCGGGGAGCTGTTTTTT. Its translation: CASSTTGNTGELFF.

The genes are TRBV27 and TRBJ2-1; TRBD2 matches at 15 bases. Trimming removed 6 bases from V and 2 bases from J; junction bases left unmatched: 5. The germline gives CDR1 MNHEY, CDR2 SMNVEV (reference sequence). This CDR3 is 17 amino acids long. CDR3: CASRIGTSGRTYNEQFF. CDR3 nucleotide sequence: TGTGCCAGCAGAATAGGGACTAGCGGGAGGACCTACAATGAGCAGTTCTTC.

The V gene is TRBV9, the J gene TRBJ1-5; 9 nucleotides line up with TRBD1. Germline V gene data show CDR1 as SGDLS and CDR2 as YYNGEE. The V and J ends lost 3 bases and 3 bases, in that order; junction bases with no gene match: 4. There are 15 residues in the CDR3. CDR3 region: CASSAGQGFNQPQHF. The CDR3 bases are TGTGCCAGCAGCGCGGGACAGGGTTTCAATCAGCCCCAGCATTTT.

V is TRBV27 and J is TRBJ2-7; 9 nucleotides line up with TRBD2. The CDR3 loop spans 14 amino acids. The junction had 6 bases not matched to a gene; V was cut back by 3 bases and J by 6 bases. The germline V gene encodes CDR1 MNHEY and CDR2 SMNVEV (reference sequence). This chain's CDR3 is CASSLGGRATEQYF. The DNA for the CDR3 is TGTGCCAGCAGTTTGGGCGGGAGGGCCACCGAGCAGTACTTC.

This clone was counted a few times. This chain links TRBV28 with TRBJ1-2, with a tentative D call TRBD1 (6 bases). This CDR3 spans 14 amino acids. CDR1 and CDR2 from the germline V gene are MDHEN and SYDVKM. V was shortened by 1 base and J by 2 bases, with 8 bases between the two germline ends. This CDR3 is CASSLYRVNYGYTF. CDR3 bases: TGTGCCAGCAGTTTATACAGGGTCAACTATGGCTACACCTTC.

This clone was counted only a few times. The chain has TRBV19 and TRBJ1-5; D may be TRBD1 (6 bases). V was clipped by 5 bases and J by 2 bases, with 13 bases between them. Germline V gene data show CDR1 as LNHDA and CDR2 as SQIVND (reference sequence). The length of the CDR3 is 15 residues. The CDR3 here is CASSYREGRNQPQHF. CDR3 coding DNA: TGTGCCAGTAGTTACAGGGAAGGGCGCAATCAGCCCCAGCATTTT. The entire variable domain, with the rest obtained from reference TRBV19 and TRBJ1-5, is as follows: DGGITQSPKYLFRKEGQNVTLSCEQNLNHDAMYWYRQDPGQGLRLIYYSQIVNDFQKGDIAEGYSVSREKKESFPLTVTSAQKNPTAFYLCASSYREGRNQPQHFGDGTRLSIL.

The table lists this clone with a count of one. V is TRBV19 and J is TRBJ2-7, with 8 bases matching TRBD1. This CDR3 contains 14 residues. CDR1 and CDR2 from the germline V gene are LNHDA and SQIVND (reference sequence). J lost 5 bases, V lost 1 base, and 4 bases had no gene match. The DNA of the CDR3 is TGTGCCAGTAGTATAGGGACAGGGTCCCACGAGCAGTACTTC. This encodes CASSIGTGSHEQYF. Looking up the rest from reference TRBV19 and TRBJ2-7 gives the full variable domain: DGGITQSPKYLFRKEGQNVTLSCEQNLNHDAMYWYRQDPGQGLRLIYYSQIVNDFQKGDIAEGYSVSREKKESFPLTVTSAQKNPTAFYLCASSIGTGSHEQYFGPGTRLTVT.

The rearrangement joins TRBV7-9 to TRBJ2-7, with a tentative D call TRBD2 (6 bases). The germline V gene encodes CDR1 SEHNR and CDR2 FQNEAQ (reference sequence). Trimming shortened V by 5 bases and J by 3 bases, and 20 bases separated the two germline ends. The CDR3 loop spans 16 amino acids. The CDR3 loop reads CASSALRDSKLYEQYF. In DNA, the CDR3 is TGTGCCAGCAGCGCCCTCCGGGACTCGAAGCTCTACGAGCAGTACTTC.

Only one count was recorded for this clone. The chain recombines TRBV13 with TRBJ1-1, with unresolved D. The CDR3 runs 16 residues. V lost 3 bases and J 1 base, leaving 15 bases between the germline ends. Germline-derived CDR1 and CDR2 are PRHDT and FYEKMQ (reference sequence). The CDR3 protein is CASSFYGEIRNTEAFF. The CDR3 DNA follows: TGTGCCAGCAGCTTTTACGGGGAGATTAGGAACACTGAAGCTTTCTTT.

A word on this clone: The junction differs from germline at one of its ends, possibly a read error. This chain uses TRBV7-7 with TRBJ1-5, with TRBD1 matching over 7 bases. Germline-derived CDR1 and CDR2 are SSHAT and FNYEAQ (reference sequence). CDR3 length: 16 amino acids. Here the CDR3 reads CASSLKAGGYNQPQHF. The CDR3 nucleotides are TGTGCTAGCAGCTTAAAGGCAGGGGGGTACAATCAGCCCCAGCATTTT.

V is TRBV28 and J is TRBJ1-2; 7 nucleotides line up with TRBD1. V was pared by 7 bases and J by 4 bases, with 9 bases of the junction left unmatched. Per germline, CDR1 MDHEN and CDR2 SYDVKM. The CDR3 is 14 residues long. CDR3 protein: CASITPGDSYGYTF. The DNA of the CDR3 is TGTGCCAGCATCACACCGGGGGACAGCTATGGCTACACCTTC.

The rearrangement links TRBV27 to TRBJ2-3; D is possibly TRBD1 (6 bases). V lost 7 bases and J 3 bases, leaving 17 bases between the germline ends. The CDR3 extends over 15 amino acids. The germline V gene has CDR1 MNHEY and CDR2 SMNVEV (reference sequence). The CDR3, as DNA: TGTGCCAGCACCCAGGGGACGCGAGGGACAGATACGCAGTATTTT. Amino acids: CASTQGTRGTDTQYF.

The J gene is TRBJ1-5, the V gene TRBV7-2; 7 nucleotides match TRBD1. V trimming: 3 bases; J trimming: 5 bases; junction bases outside the gene matches: 10. Germline CDR1 reads SGHTA; CDR2 reads FQGNSA. CDR3 length equals 16 residues. This CDR3 is CASSLLMTGRDQPQHF. The CDR3 nucleotides are TGTGCCAGCAGCTTGCTGATGACAGGGCGAGATCAGCCCCAGCATTTT.

V usage is TRBV2 and J usage is TRBJ1-1; D not certain. Trimming left V 1 base short and J 1 base short, with 4 bases between. Germline-derived CDR1 and CDR2 are SNHLY and FYNNEI. This CDR3 contains 13 residues. CDR3 region: CASSEEQNTEAFF. CDR3 bases: TGTGCCAGCAGTGAAGAGCAGAACACTGAAGCTTTCTTT.

V and J are TRBV19 and TRBJ1-4, with TRBD1 matching over 7 bases. The length of the CDR3 is 15 residues. V was pared by 11 bases and J by 7 bases, with 16 bases of the junction left unmatched. CDR1 and CDR2 from the germline V gene are LNHDA and SQIVND (reference sequence). The DNA for the CDR3 is TGTGCCCAAAAAGCGAGCGACAGGGCGGGTGAAAAACTGTTTTTT. It specifies CAQKASDRAGEKLFF.

The chain carries TRBV11-2 and TRBJ2-5; TRBD2 aligns across 9 bases. The J call may not be correct, given that the DNA end is closer to TRBJ2-7. The CDR3 consists of 18 residues. Per germline, CDR1 SGHAT and CDR2 FQNNGV. The CDR3 coding sequence is TGTGCCAGCAGCTTAGGTTTTAGCGGGAGCTATAGCTCCTACGAGCAGTACTTC. It encodes CASSLGFSGSYSSYEQYF.

The chain has TRBV7-3 and TRBJ2-3, with D unclear. Germline V CDR1 and CDR2: SGHTA, FQGTGA. The CDR3 runs 15 residues. Trimming stripped 5 bases from V and 2 bases from J, with 14 bases between. CDR3 protein: CASSPFGQNTDTQYF. In DNA, the CDR3 is TGTGCCAGCAGCCCCTTTGGGCAGAACACAGATACGCAGTATTTT.

The chain is built from TRBV18 and TRBJ2-2; 7 bases are a match to TRBD1. CDR3 length: 16 residues. J was trimmed by 2 bases and V by 1 base; bases with no gene match: 4. CDR1 and CDR2 from the germline V gene are KGHSH and LQKENI. CDR3 DNA: TGTGCCAGCTCACCACGGGACAGAGTTAACACCGGGGAGCTGTTTTTT. This sequence encodes CASSPRDRVNTGELFF.